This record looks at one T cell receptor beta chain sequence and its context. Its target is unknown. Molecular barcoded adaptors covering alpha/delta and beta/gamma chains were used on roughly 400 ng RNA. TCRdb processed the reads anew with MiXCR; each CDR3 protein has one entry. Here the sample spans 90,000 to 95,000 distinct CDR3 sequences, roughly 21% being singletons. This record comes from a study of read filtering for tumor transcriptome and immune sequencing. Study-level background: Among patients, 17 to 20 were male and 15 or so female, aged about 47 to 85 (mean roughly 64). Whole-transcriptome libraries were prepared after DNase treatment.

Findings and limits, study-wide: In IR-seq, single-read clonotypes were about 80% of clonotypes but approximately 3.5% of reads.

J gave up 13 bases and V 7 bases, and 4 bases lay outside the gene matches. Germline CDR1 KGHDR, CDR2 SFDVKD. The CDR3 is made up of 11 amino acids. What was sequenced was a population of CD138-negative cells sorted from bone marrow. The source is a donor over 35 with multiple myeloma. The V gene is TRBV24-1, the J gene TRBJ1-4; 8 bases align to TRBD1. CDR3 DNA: TGTGCCACCAGCGGAACAGGGGGACTGTTTTTT. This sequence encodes CATSGTGGLFF.